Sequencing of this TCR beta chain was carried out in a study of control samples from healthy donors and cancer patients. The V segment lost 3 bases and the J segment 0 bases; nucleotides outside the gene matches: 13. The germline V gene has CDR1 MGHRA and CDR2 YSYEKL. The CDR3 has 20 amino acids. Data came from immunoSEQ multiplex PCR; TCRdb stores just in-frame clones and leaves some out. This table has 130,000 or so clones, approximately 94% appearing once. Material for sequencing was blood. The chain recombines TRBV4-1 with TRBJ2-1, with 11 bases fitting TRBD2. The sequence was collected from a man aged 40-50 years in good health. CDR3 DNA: TGCGCCAGCAGCCATCCCGGGACTAGCGGAGAAGGAAGCTCCTACAATGAGCAGTTCTTC. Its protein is CASSHPGTSGEGSSYNEQFF.